This T cell receptor (beta chain) was identified in a study of cytomegalovirus exposure and HLA in healthy donors. Study in general: HLA-typed donors were the source of about 85 million unique TCRs held in an early data release.

Both 60 Vbeta primers and 13 Jbeta primers went into the PCR. TCRdb keeps only in-frame clones here, not all; method: immunoSEQ multiplex PCR. The sample lists under 200,000 clones; 70% to 80% were seen once. V was pared by 4 bases and J by 6 bases, with 8 bases of the junction left unmatched. Germline V CDR1 and CDR2: SGHVS, FQNEAQ. The CDR3 length is 16 residues. J is TRBJ1-6 and V is TRBV7-8; 8 positions match TRBD1. The sequenced material came from PBMCs. The clonotype originates from a female donor in good health and CMV-seronegative. This CDR3 is CASSYVTGVRNSPLHF. CDR3 DNA: TGTGCCAGCAGCTATGTGACAGGGGTCCGTAATTCACCCCTCCACTTT.